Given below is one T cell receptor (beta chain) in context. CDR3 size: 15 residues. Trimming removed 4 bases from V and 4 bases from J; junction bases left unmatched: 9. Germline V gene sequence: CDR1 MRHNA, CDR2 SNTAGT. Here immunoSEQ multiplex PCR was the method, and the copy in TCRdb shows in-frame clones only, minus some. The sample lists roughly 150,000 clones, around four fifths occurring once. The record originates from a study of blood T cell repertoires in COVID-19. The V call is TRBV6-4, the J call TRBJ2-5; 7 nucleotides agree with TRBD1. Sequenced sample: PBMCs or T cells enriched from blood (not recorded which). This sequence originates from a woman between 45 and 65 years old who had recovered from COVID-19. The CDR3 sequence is CASSGDGTVGETQYF. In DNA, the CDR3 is TGTGCCAGCAGTGGGGACGGGACAGTCGGAGAGACCCAGTACTTC.